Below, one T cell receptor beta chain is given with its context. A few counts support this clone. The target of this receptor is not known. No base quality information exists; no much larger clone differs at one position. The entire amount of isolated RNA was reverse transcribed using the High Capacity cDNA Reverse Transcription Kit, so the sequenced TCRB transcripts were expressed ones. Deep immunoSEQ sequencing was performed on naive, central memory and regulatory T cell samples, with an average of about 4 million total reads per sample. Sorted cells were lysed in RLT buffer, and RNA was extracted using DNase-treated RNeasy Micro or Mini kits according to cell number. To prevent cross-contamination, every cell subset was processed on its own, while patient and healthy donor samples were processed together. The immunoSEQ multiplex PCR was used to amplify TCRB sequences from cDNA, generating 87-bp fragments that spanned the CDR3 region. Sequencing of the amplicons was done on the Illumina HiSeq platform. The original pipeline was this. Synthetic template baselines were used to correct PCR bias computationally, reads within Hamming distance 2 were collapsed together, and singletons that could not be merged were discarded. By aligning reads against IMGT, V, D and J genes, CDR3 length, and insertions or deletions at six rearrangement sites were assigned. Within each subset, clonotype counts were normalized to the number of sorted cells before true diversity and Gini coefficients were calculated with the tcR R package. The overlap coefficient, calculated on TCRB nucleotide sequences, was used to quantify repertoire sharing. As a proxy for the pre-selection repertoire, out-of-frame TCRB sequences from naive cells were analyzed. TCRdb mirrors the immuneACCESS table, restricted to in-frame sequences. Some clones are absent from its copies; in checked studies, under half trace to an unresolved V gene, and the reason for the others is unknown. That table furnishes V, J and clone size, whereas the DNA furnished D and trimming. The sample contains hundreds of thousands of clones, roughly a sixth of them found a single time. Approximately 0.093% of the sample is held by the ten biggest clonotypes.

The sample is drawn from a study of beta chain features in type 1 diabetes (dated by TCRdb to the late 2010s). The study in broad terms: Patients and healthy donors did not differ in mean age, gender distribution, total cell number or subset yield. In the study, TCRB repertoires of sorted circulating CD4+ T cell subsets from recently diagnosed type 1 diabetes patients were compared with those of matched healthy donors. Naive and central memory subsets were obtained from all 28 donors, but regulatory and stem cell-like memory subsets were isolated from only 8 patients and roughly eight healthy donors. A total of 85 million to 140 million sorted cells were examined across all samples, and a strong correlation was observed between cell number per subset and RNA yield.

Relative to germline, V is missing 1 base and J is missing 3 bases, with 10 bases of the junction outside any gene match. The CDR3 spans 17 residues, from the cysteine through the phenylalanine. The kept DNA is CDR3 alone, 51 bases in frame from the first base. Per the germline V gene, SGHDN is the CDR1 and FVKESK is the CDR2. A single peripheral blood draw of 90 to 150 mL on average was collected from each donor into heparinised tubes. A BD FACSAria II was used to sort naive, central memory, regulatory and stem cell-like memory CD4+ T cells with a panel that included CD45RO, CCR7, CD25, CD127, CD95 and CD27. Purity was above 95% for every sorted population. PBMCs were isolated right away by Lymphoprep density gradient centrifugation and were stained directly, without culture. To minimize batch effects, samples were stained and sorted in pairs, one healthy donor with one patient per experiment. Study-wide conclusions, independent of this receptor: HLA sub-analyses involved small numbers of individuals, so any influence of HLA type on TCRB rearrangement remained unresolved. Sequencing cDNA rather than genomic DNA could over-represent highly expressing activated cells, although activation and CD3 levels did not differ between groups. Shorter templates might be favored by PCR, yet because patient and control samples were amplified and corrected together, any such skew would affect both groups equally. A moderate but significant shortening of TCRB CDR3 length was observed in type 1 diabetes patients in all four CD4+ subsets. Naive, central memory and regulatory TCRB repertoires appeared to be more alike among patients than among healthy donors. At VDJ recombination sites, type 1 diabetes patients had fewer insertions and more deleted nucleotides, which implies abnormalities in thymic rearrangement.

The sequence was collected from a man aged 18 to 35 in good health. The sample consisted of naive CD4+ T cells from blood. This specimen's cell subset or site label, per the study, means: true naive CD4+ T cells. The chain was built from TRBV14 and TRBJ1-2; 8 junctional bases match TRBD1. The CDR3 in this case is CASSQVARGQFDYGYTF. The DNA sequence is TGTGCCAGCAGCCAAGTGGCCAGGGGGCAGTTTGACTATGGCTACACCTTC.